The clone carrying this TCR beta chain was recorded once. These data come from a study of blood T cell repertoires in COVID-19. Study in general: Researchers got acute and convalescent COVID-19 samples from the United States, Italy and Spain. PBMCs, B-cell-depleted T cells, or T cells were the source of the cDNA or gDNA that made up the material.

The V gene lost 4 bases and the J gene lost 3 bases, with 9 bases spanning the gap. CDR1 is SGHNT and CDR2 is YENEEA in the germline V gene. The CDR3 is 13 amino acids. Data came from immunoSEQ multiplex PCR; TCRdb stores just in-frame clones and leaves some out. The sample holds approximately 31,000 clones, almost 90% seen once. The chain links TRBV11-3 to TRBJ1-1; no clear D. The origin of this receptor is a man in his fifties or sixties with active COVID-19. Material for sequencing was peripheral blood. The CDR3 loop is CASSYREDTEAFF. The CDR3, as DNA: TGTGCCAGCAGCTACCGTGAGGACACTGAAGCTTTCTTT.